This T cell receptor (beta chain) was retrieved from a study of T cell responses to AZD1222 COVID-19 vaccine. Assay: immunoSEQ multiplex PCR; the TCRdb copy retains only in-frame clones and omits some. Here the sample spans 110,000 or so clones, 70% to 90% being singletons. V was shortened by 2 bases and J by 4 bases, with 10 bases between the two germline ends. Germline CDR1 reads LGHDT; CDR2 reads YNNKEL (reference sequence). The CDR3 extends over 14 amino acids. This specimen was peripheral blood, taken on day 0 of AZD1222 vaccination. This sequence joins TRBV3-1 (or the pseudogene TRBV3-2) and TRBJ2-3; D gene uncertain. This receptor was identified in an adult in good health. CDR3 DNA sequence: TGTGCCAGCAGCCAATATAGTAAGGCAGATACGCAGTATTTT. It is translated as CASSQYSKADTQYF.